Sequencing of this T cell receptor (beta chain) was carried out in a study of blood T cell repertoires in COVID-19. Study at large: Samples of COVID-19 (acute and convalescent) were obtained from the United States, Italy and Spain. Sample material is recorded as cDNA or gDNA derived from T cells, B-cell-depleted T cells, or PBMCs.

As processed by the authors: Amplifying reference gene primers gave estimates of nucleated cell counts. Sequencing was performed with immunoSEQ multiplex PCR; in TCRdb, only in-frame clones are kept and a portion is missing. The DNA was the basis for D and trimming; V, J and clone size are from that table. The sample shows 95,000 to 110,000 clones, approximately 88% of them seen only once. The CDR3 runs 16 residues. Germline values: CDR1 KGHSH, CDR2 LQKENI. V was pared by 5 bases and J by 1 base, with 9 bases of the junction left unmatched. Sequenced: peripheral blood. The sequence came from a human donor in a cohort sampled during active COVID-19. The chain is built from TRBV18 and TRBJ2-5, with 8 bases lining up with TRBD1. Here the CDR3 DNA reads TGTGCCAGCTCAACCCCGGACAGGGCCCCCCAAGAGACCCAGTACTTC. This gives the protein CASSTPDRAPQETQYF.